Below are 18 T cell receptor beta chains sequenced from a single sample in a study of blood T cell repertoires in COVID-19. Generated by immunoSEQ multiplex PCR, the TCRdb table keeps only in-frame clones and is missing some. This table holds 80,000 to 100,000 clones, about 91% found once. Sequencing used peripheral blood. All receptors come from a human donor with active COVID-19. The donor label of this sample is uncertain.

The genes are TRBV11-2 and TRBJ1-4, with 7 nucleotides matching TRBD1. The V segment lost 2 bases and the J segment 8 bases; nucleotides outside the gene matches: 2. Germline V gene lookup returns CDR1 SGHAT and CDR2 FQNNGV. This CDR3 is built from 13 residues. This CDR3 reads CASSLRTGEKLFF. DNA for the CDR3: TGTGCCAGCAGCTTAAGGACAGGCGAAAAACTGTTTTTT. Full variable domain (remainder filled in from reference TRBV11-2 and TRBJ1-4): EAGVAQSPRYKIIEKRQSVAFWCNPISGHATLYWYQQILGQGPKLLIQFQNNGVVDDSQLPKDRFSAERLKGVDSTLKIQPAKLEDSAVYLCASSLRTGEKLFFGSGTQLSVL.

This clone came up once. The chain combines TRBV7-9 with TRBJ2-1, with a tentative D call TRBD1 (6 bases). The germline gives CDR1 SEHNR, CDR2 FQNEAQ (reference sequence). V lost 6 bases to trimming and J lost 1 base, with 7 bases between them. The CDR3 has 13 residues. CDR3 sequence reads: CASRQGSYNEQFF. CDR3 coding DNA: TGTGCCAGCAGACAGGGTTCCTACAATGAGCAGTTCTTC.

V usage is TRBV7-9 and J usage is TRBJ1-4; 9 bases are shared with TRBD1. The V and J ends lost 3 bases and 5 bases, in that order; junction bases with no gene match: 4. Germline loops: CDR1 SEHNR, CDR2 FQNEAQ (reference sequence). The CDR3 is 15 residues long. This CDR3 reads CASSFSGTGNEKLFF. The CDR3 DNA sequence: TGTGCCAGCAGCTTCTCCGGGACAGGGAATGAAAAACTGTTTTTT.

The chain uses TRBV5-8 and TRBJ2-7; 9 bases map to TRBD1. This CDR3 is built from 14 residues. CDR1 is SGHTS and CDR2 is YDEGEE in the germline V gene. With V trimmed by 5 bases and J by 1 base, 4 bases remained unmatched. The CDR3 loop reads CASRRDRASYEQYF. Here the CDR3 DNA reads TGTGCCAGCAGGAGGGACAGGGCATCCTACGAGCAGTACTTC.

The chain links TRBV5-1 to TRBJ2-2; 8 positions agree with TRBD2. After removal of 0 bases from V and 0 bases from J, the junction contained 1 base not matched to a gene. The germline gives CDR1 SGHRS, CDR2 YFSETQ. The CDR3 runs 16 residues. The CDR3 here is CASSLDGGANTGELFF. CDR3 coding DNA: TGCGCCAGCAGCTTGGACGGGGGGGCGAACACCGGGGAGCTGTTTTTT. Together with reference TRBV5-1 and TRBJ2-2, the CDR3 gives the full variable domain: KAGVTQTPRYLIKTRGQQVTLSCSPISGHRSVSWYQQTPGQGLQFLFEYFSETQRNKGNFPGRFSGRQFSNSRSEMNVSTLELGDSALYLCASSLDGGANTGELFFGEGSRLTVL.

This chain links TRBV4-3 with TRBJ2-7; the D gene is possibly TRBD2 (6 bases). This CDR3 has 17 amino acids. In germline, CDR1 is LGHNA, CDR2 YSLEER. V dropped 0 bases and J dropped 2 bases, with 17 bases sitting between them. The CDR3 coding sequence is TGCGCCAGCAGCCAAGAAGTAGCGGCAGGACTACCCTACGAGCAGTACTTC. Encoded protein: CASSQEVAAGLPYEQYF.

V usage is TRBV5-4 and J usage is TRBJ2-7; tentative D call: TRBD1 (5 bases). Trimming cost V 5 bases and J 6 bases, with 18 bases left between them. This CDR3 contains 14 residues. The germline V gene has CDR1 SGHNT and CDR2 YYREEE (reference sequence). CDR3 residues: CASSDRGGPGEQYF. In DNA, the CDR3 is TGTGCCAGCAGTGACAGAGGCGGTCCGGGCGAGCAGTACTTC. Complete variable domain (other parts from reference TRBV5-4 and TRBJ2-7): ETGVTQSPTHLIKTRGQQVTLRCSSQSGHNTVSWYQQALGQGPQFIFQYYREEENGRGNFPPRFSGLQFPNYSSELNVNALELDDSALYLCASSDRGGPGEQYFGPGTRLTVT.

The chain recombines TRBV5-6 with TRBJ2-7, with D maybe TRBD1 (6 bases). The germline V and J ends were trimmed by 2 bases and 2 bases, with 14 bases remaining between them. This CDR3 region has 15 residues. The germline CDR1 and CDR2 sequences are SGHDT and YYEEEE. CDR3: CASSFRGPRPYEQYF. The CDR3 DNA reads as TGTGCCAGCAGCTTCAGGGGTCCCCGCCCCTACGAGCAGTACTTC.

This clone appeared once. The chain has TRBV10-3 and TRBJ2-7; a weak D match, TRBD1 (6 bases). The germline CDR1 and CDR2 sequences are ENHRY and SYGVKD. Trimming took off 7 bases at V and 4 bases at J, with 8 bases between the two ends. The CDR3 totals 11 residues. The CDR3 DNA sequence: TGTGCCATCAAGGGGGAGTACGAGCAGTACTTC. Amino acid sequence: CAIKGEYEQYF.

CDR3 loop: CASSRTGGPEQFF. DNA of the CDR3: TGTGCCAGCAGCCGAACGGGAGGACCCGAGCAGTTCTTC. The genes are TRBV27 and TRBJ2-1; 7 bases are shared with TRBD2. V lost 6 bases to trimming and J lost 10 bases; unmatched junction nucleotides: 9. The germline gives CDR1 MNHEY, CDR2 SMNVEV (reference sequence). This CDR3 comprises 13 residues.

The genes are TRBV14 and TRBJ2-1; the D gene is possibly TRBD1 (5 bases). Germline V lookup: CDR1 SGHDN, CDR2 FVKESK. This CDR3 region has 13 residues. Trimming left V 4 bases short and J 11 bases short, with 15 bases between. CDR3 sequence: CASSPHQGSQQFF. The CDR3, as DNA: TGTGCCAGCAGCCCGCATCAGGGCAGCCAGCAGTTCTTC.

This sequence joins TRBV19 and TRBJ1-2; possible D gene TRBD1, 5 bases. The CDR3 loop spans 15 amino acids. Per germline, CDR1 LNHDA and CDR2 SQIVND (reference sequence). With 3 bases removed from V and 3 bases from J, the gap between germline ends came to 14 bases. The CDR3 nucleotides read TGTGCCAGTAGTATGTCTGGGGCGTCGGACTATGGCTACACCTTC. This codes for CASSMSGASDYGYTF.

The chain recombines TRBV3-1 (or the pseudogene TRBV3-2) with TRBJ2-7; TRBD2 might be the D (5 bases). The length of the CDR3 is 17 residues. Germline V gene data show CDR1 as LGHDT and CDR2 as YNNKEL (reference sequence). The V end lost 0 bases, the J end lost 6 bases, and 21 bases lay between the germline ends. The CDR3: CASSQEGRASCPTEQYF. The CDR3 DNA reads as TGTGCCAGCAGCCAAGAAGGGCGGGCGAGCTGCCCTACCGAGCAGTACTTC.

The chain employs TRBV28 and TRBJ1-3, with D possibly TRBD1 on 6 matching bases. Germline CDR1 MDHEN, CDR2 SYDVKM. V gave up 4 bases and J gave up 0 bases, with 16 bases separating them. The CDR3 totals 17 residues. Here the CDR3 reads CASSSQGRGGSGNTIYF. The CDR3 nucleotides read TGTGCCAGCAGTTCCCAGGGGCGGGGGGGCTCTGGAAACACCATATATTTT.

This clone appeared once. This chain connects TRBV3-1 (or the pseudogene TRBV3-2) to TRBJ2-5, with 7 positions matching TRBD2. J was trimmed by 3 bases and V by 0 bases; bases with no gene match: 4. The CDR3 sequence is 15 residues long. Germline-derived CDR1 and CDR2 are LGHDT and YNNKEL (reference sequence). CDR3 in DNA: TGTGCCAGCAGCCAAGACCGGGCGGGGGAAGAGACCCAGTACTTC. It encodes CASSQDRAGEETQYF.

This chain uses TRBV5-8 with TRBJ1-2; D is uncertain. CDR3 length: 11 residues. Germline CDR1 and CDR2: SGHTS and YDEGEE. Trimming removed 4 bases at V and 9 bases at J, with 10 bases between. The CDR3 DNA reads TGTGCCAGCAGCCTTGGCAGAAGCTACACCTTC. Its translation: CASSLGRSYTF.

The rearrangement joins TRBV15 to TRBJ1-6, with D maybe TRBD1 (5 bases). The CDR3 consists of 13 residues. The germline V gene encodes CDR1 LNHNV and CDR2 YYDKDF (reference sequence). Trimming removed 3 bases from V and 10 bases from J, with 10 bases in between. In DNA form, the CDR3 reads TGTGCCACCAGCAGGGGGGGGGTATCACCCCTCCACTTT. It yields the protein CATSRGGVSPLHF.

The gene calls are TRBV25-1 and TRBJ2-2; D is undetermined. Trimming left V 6 bases short and J 1 base short, with 9 bases between. This CDR3 has 14 amino acids. Germline V gene data show CDR1 as MGHDK and CDR2 as SYGVNS. The CDR3 DNA is TGTGCCAGCAGCCAGACAAGGAACACCGGGGAGCTGTTTTTT. Translated, it gives CASSQTRNTGELFF.